The 19 T cell receptor beta chains below come from one sample, sequenced in a study of early T cells in non-severe SARS-CoV-2 infection. One entry per CDR3 protein, called by TCRdb with MiXCR from the 5' RACE reads. The sample lists approximately 46,000 distinct CDR3 sequences, about a quarter seen once, with approximately 4.5% in the top ten. The sequences come from whole blood, collected at baseline. Receptors were obtained from an adult who was a healthcare worker with PCR-confirmed SARS-CoV-2 infection or an uninfected control (not recorded which).

The chain has TRBV6-1 and TRBJ1-2; TRBD1 agrees at 8 bases. The germline V gene has CDR1 MNHNS and CDR2 SASEGT. The CDR3 sequence is 12 residues long. V was pared by 4 bases and J by 11 bases, with 6 bases of the junction left unmatched. CDR3 sequence (DNA): TGTGCCAGCAGTGGGACAGGGCACCGGTACACCTTC. Translating gives CASSGTGHRYTF.

This clonotype was observed at least ten times. This rearrangement joins TRBV5-1 to TRBJ2-1, with 8 positions matching TRBD1. The CDR3 length is 14 residues. Germline CDR1 is SGHRS and CDR2 is YFSETQ. V shed 3 bases, J shed 6 bases, and the junction held 5 bases outside the gene matches. CDR3 sequence reads: CASSWGTGINEQFF. The CDR3 DNA reads as TGCGCCAGCAGCTGGGGGACAGGAATCAATGAGCAGTTCTTC.

The genes are TRBV7-9 and TRBJ1-6; 9 bases line up with TRBD1. The CDR3 contains 14 residues. Germline CDR1 reads SEHNR; CDR2 reads FQNEAQ (reference sequence). Trimming cost V 8 bases and J 7 bases; bases outside gene matches: 6. In nucleotides, the CDR3 is TGTGCCAGCCGGAGACAGGGGGACAATTCACCCCTCCACTTT. It yields the protein CASRRQGDNSPLHF.

This clonotype has just a few counts. The rearrangement uses TRBV6-1 and TRBJ1-2; 9 positions agree with TRBD1. Germline CDR1 reads MNHNS; CDR2 reads SASEGT. This CDR3 contains 15 residues. The V segment lost 7 bases and the J segment 4 bases; nucleotides outside the gene matches: 10. This CDR3 reads CASTSGTGNSYGYTF. As DNA, the CDR3 is TGTGCCAGCACATCCGGGACAGGGAATTCCTATGGCTACACCTTC.

The rearrangement joins TRBV20-1 to TRBJ2-7; D unresolved. The germline V gene encodes CDR1 DFQATT and CDR2 SNEGSKA (reference sequence). Trimming pared 3 bases from V and 6 bases from J, leaving 18 bases between. The CDR3 covers 14 residues. CDR3 DNA: TGCAGTGCTAGGAGGTATCTAGACTCTGTCGAGCAGTACTTC. It specifies CSARRYLDSVEQYF.

This clonotype was observed at least ten times. The genes are TRBV7-7 and TRBJ2-1; 11 bases line up with TRBD1. Germline CDR1 SSHAT, CDR2 FNYEAQ (reference sequence). This CDR3 is 15 amino acids long. Trimming removed 4 bases from V and 2 bases from J; junction bases left unmatched: 1. The CDR3 here is CASSSGQGAYNEQFF. The DNA for the CDR3 is TGTGCCAGCAGCTCGGGACAGGGGGCCTACAATGAGCAGTTCTTC.

The J gene is TRBJ1-1, the V gene TRBV18, with TRBD1 matching over 7 bases. CDR3 size: 14 residues. J gave up 2 bases and V 5 bases, and 5 bases lay outside the gene matches. CDR1 and CDR2 from the germline V gene are KGHSH and LQKENI. The CDR3: CASSARQGNTEAFF. The CDR3 nucleotides read TGTGCCAGCTCAGCTAGACAGGGAAACACTGAAGCTTTCTTT.

In this sample, this clonotype turned up many times. The rearrangement links TRBV27 to TRBJ2-1; no clear D gene. V was cut by 5 bases and J by 2 bases, with 1 base left in between. This CDR3 spans 11 amino acids. CDR1 is MNHEY, CDR2 SMNVEV, per germline (reference sequence). In DNA, the CDR3 is TGTGCCAGCAGTGCCTACAATGAGCAGTTCTTC. This codes for CASSAYNEQFF.

The chain carries TRBV7-6 and TRBJ2-7; D call uncertain. The CDR3 extends over 12 amino acids. The V gene lost 4 bases and the J gene lost 1 base, with 5 bases spanning the gap. Germline V gives CDR1 SGHVS, CDR2 FNYEAQ. The CDR3 spells CASSSWSYEQYF. CDR3 DNA sequence: TGTGCCAGCAGCTCCTGGTCCTACGAGCAGTACTTC. Complete variable domain (other parts from reference TRBV7-6 and TRBJ2-7): GAGVSQSPRYKVTKRGQDVALRCDPISGHVSLYWYRQALGQGPEFLTYFNYEAQQDKSGLPNDRFSAERPEGSISTLTIQRTEQRDSAMYRCASSSWSYEQYFGPGTRLTVT.

This clonotype was picked up a small number of times. The chain links TRBV5-1 to TRBJ1-1; TRBD1 aligns across 7 bases. The CDR3 is made up of 15 amino acids. Germline V gene sequence: CDR1 SGHRS, CDR2 YFSETQ. J was trimmed by 0 bases and V by 4 bases; bases with no gene match: 6. CDR3 sequence reads: CASSEGTAMNTEAFF. The DNA for the CDR3 is TGCGCCAGCAGCGAAGGGACAGCGATGAACACTGAAGCTTTCTTT.

This chain links TRBV7-9 with TRBJ1-2; 9 bases line up with TRBD1. Trimming at V came to 5 bases and at J to 3 bases, leaving 16 bases not matched to a gene. The CDR3 is 18 residues long. Germline V gives CDR1 SEHNR, CDR2 FQNEAQ (reference sequence). In DNA, the CDR3 is TGTGCCAGCAGCCCAGCCCCCGGGACAGGGTACTACTACTATGGCTACACCTTC. Translating it yields CASSPAPGTGYYYYGYTF. Variable domain in full (rest from reference TRBV7-9 and TRBJ1-2): DTGVSQNPRHKITKRGQNVTFRCDPISEHNRLYWYRQTLGQGPEFLTYFQNEAQLEKSRLLSDRFSAERPKGSFSTLEIQRTEQGDSAMYLCASSPAPGTGYYYYGYTFGSGTRLTVV.

This clonotype turned up a few times. The chain recombines TRBV14 with TRBJ2-5, with TRBD2 matching 9 bases. The germline CDR1 and CDR2 sequences are SGHDN and FVKESK. This CDR3 is 15 amino acids long. Losses at the gene ends were 2 bases for V and 1 base for J; bases not matched to a gene: 2. The CDR3 sequence is CASSQRRGGQETQYF. The CDR3, as DNA: TGTGCCAGCAGCCAACGGCGGGGGGGCCAAGAGACCCAGTACTTC.

The chain carries TRBV29-1 and TRBJ2-7; TRBD1 aligns across 7 bases. The trim removed 5 bases at V and 3 bases at J, leaving 7 bases unmatched. CDR1 SQVTM and CDR2 ANQGSEA come from the germline V gene. There are 13 residues in the CDR3. In nucleotides, the CDR3 is TGCAGCGTTAGGGTTTCAGGGGGCTACGAGCAGTACTTC. Its protein product is CSVRVSGGYEQYF.

This clonotype was detected many times. This chain joins TRBV29-1 and TRBJ1-1; 10 bases map to TRBD1. The CDR3 is made up of 12 amino acids. V was clipped by 7 bases and J by 4 bases; unmatched bases: 3. Germline V CDR1 and CDR2: SQVTM, ANQGSEA. The CDR3 DNA sequence: TGCAGCGCCGGGACAGGGGTCACTGAAGCTTTCTTT. Translation: CSAGTGVTEAFF.

The rearrangement joins TRBV6-2 or TRBV6-3 to TRBJ1-1; 7 positions match TRBD1. Germline assignment: CDR1 MNHEY and CDR2 SVGEGT. The junction had 14 bases not matched to a gene; V was cut back by 7 bases and J by 6 bases. The CDR3 covers 15 residues. CDR3 region: CASTWDRRVVAEAFF. DNA of the CDR3: TGTGCCAGCACCTGGGACAGAAGAGTTGTGGCTGAAGCTTTCTTT.

This clonotype has only a few counts. This chain connects TRBV7-9 to TRBJ2-3, with TRBD1 identical over 7 bases. With 2 bases clipped from V and 2 bases from J, the junction kept 4 bases outside the gene matches. Germline CDR1 reads SEHNR; CDR2 reads FQNEAQ (reference sequence). This CDR3 contains 15 residues. This CDR3 reads CASSLTGDDTDTQYF. DNA of the CDR3: TGTGCCAGCAGCTTAACAGGGGACGACACAGATACGCAGTATTTT.

The table lists this clonotype with many counts. CDR3 sequence reads: CASGPRDARDEKLFF. DNA for the CDR3: TGTGCCAGCGGTCCTAGGGACGCGCGTGATGAAAAACTGTTTTTT. The rearrangement links TRBV11-2 to TRBJ1-4, with a possible D match to TRBD1 (5 bases). V lost 8 bases and J lost 6, with 19 bases in between. The germline CDR1 and CDR2 sequences are SGHAT and FQNNGV. This CDR3 region has 15 residues.

This clonotype is medium-sized by share. The V call is TRBV6-4, the J call TRBJ1-5; D gene unclear. V was cut by 3 bases and J by 4 bases, with 7 bases left in between. Per the germline V gene, CDR1 is MRHNA and CDR2 is SNTAGT. The CDR3 length is 13 residues. The CDR3 region has the DNA TGTGCCAGCAGTGAGGACGGGAATCAGCCCCAGCATTTT. This gives the protein CASSEDGNQPQHF.

The chain is built from TRBV3-1 and TRBJ2-7; TRBD2 is a possible D gene (6 bases). The CDR3 has 16 residues. Germline V gene lookup returns CDR1 LGHDT and CDR2 YNNKEL (reference sequence). V was cut by 3 bases and J by 1 base, with 16 bases left in between. The CDR3 DNA is TGTGCCAGCAGCCACGAACCGGGACTTCGGTCCTACGAGCAGTACTTC. Its translation is CASSHEPGLRSYEQYF.